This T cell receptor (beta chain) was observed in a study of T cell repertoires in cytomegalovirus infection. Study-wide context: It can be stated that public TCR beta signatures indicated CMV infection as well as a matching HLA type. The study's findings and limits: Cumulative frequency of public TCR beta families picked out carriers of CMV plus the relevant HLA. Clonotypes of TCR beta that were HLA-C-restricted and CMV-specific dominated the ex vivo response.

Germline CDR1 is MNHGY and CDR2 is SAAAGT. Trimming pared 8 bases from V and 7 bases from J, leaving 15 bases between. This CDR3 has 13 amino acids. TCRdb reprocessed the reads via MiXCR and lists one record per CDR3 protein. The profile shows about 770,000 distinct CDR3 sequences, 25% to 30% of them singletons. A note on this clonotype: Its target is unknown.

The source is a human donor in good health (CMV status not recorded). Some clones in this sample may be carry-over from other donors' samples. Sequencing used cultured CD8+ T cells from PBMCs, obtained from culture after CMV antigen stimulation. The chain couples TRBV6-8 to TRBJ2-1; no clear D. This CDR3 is CASHGGVSNEQFF. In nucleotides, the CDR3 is TGTGCCAGCCATGGTGGGGTTTCGAATGAGCAGTTCTTC.